This entry lists 23 T cell receptor beta chains sequenced from one sample in a study of brain T cells in children with intractable seizures (dated by TCRdb to the early 2020s). To prepare the library, the immunoSEQ multiplex PCR assay was applied. Not all clones reach the TCRdb copy of this immuneACCESS table, which keeps in-frame sequences only. Checked studies attribute under half of the gap to unresolved V genes and leave the rest unexplained. Within this sample are about 80,000 clones, with 90% to 95% of them counted one time only. Approximately 24% of the sample comes from the top ten. Sample time point, as interpreted from the label and publication: resected brain tissue, or blood drawn just prior to surgery. The material sequenced was peripheral blood, taken at surgery. These receptors came from a girl between 2 and 10 years old with Rasmussen encephalitis and intractable seizures.

This rearrangement joins TRBV28 to TRBJ1-1, with D unclear. This CDR3 has 14 amino acids. Germline V gene data show CDR1 as MDHEN and CDR2 as SYDVKM. The V end was cut by 6 bases, the J end by 6 bases, with 17 bases between. The CDR3 nucleotides read TGTGCCAGCAGCCTTTACCGAGGAGCACCTGAAGCTTTCTTT. Translated, it gives CASSLYRGAPEAFF.

The V call is TRBV5-6, the J call TRBJ1-1; 7 bases agree with TRBD1. The V segment lost 4 bases and the J segment 1 base; nucleotides outside the gene matches: 7. There are 15 residues in the CDR3. Germline assignment: CDR1 SGHDT and CDR2 YYEEEE. The CDR3: CASSGQGVRNTEAFF. The CDR3 bases are TGTGCCAGCAGCGGTCAGGGGGTACGGAACACTGAAGCTTTCTTT.

This clone was detected once. V is TRBV9 and J is TRBJ2-7, with a weak D call TRBD2 (5 bases). The V gene lost 0 bases and the J gene lost 4 bases, with 14 bases spanning the gap. Looked up from germline, CDR1 is SGDLS and CDR2 is YYNGEE. This CDR3 has 15 amino acids. The CDR3 is CASSVGPTGSYEQYF. The CDR3 coding sequence is TGTGCCAGCAGCGTAGGACCAACGGGGTCTTACGAGCAGTACTTC.

The CDR3 loop is CASSFPTADNEKLFF. Here the CDR3 DNA reads TGTGCCAGTAGTTTCCCGACAGCAGATAATGAAAAACTGTTTTTT. This chain connects TRBV19 to TRBJ1-4, with D maybe TRBD1 (5 bases). From germline, CDR1 is LNHDA and CDR2 SQIVND (reference sequence). The CDR3 runs to 15 residues. V lost 5 bases to trimming and J lost 4 bases, with 14 bases between them.

This clone was observed a single time. The chain combines TRBV24-1 with TRBJ1-5, with D possibly TRBD1 on 6 matching bases. V was trimmed by 6 bases and J by 0 bases, leaving 20 bases between them. This CDR3 contains 18 residues. The germline V gene has CDR1 KGHDR and CDR2 SFDVKD. CDR3 region: CATSTLRTAPNSNQPQHF. The DNA of the CDR3 is TGTGCCACCAGTACCTTACGGACAGCGCCTAATAGCAATCAGCCCCAGCATTTT.

The chain combines TRBV15 with TRBJ2-1; D is perhaps TRBD2 (6 bases). There are 16 residues in the CDR3. Trimming stripped 0 bases from V and 7 bases from J, with 16 bases between. Germline CDR1 and CDR2: LNHNV and YYDKDF (reference sequence). CDR3 region: CATSRDYGSLGNEQFF. The CDR3 DNA follows: TGTGCCACCAGCAGAGATTACGGGAGCCTGGGGAATGAGCAGTTCTTC. Looking up the rest from reference TRBV15 and TRBJ2-1 gives the full variable domain: DAMVIQNPRYQVTQFGKPVTLSCSQTLNHNVMYWYQQKSSQAPKLLFHYYDKDFNNEADTPDNFQSRRPNTSFCFLDIRSPGLGDTAMYLCATSRDYGSLGNEQFFGPGTRLTVL.

The J gene is TRBJ2-5, the V gene TRBV5-1, with 8 bases aligning to TRBD2. V trimming: 3 bases; J trimming: 2 bases; junction bases outside the gene matches: 6. The CDR3 is made up of 15 amino acids. The V gene's germline CDR1 is SGHRS and CDR2 YFSETQ. This chain's CDR3 is CASSSGLGIQETQYF. DNA for the CDR3: TGCGCCAGCAGCTCGGGACTAGGGATTCAAGAGACCCAGTACTTC.

The CDR3 region is CASSLDLRSYEQYF. CDR3 in DNA: TGTGCCAGCAGCTTAGATCTGCGCTCCTACGAGCAGTACTTC. V is TRBV11-2 and J is TRBJ2-7; no firm D call. V lost 0 bases and J lost 0, with 6 bases in between. Germline V CDR1 and CDR2: SGHAT, FQNNGV. This CDR3 comprises 14 residues.

This chain joins TRBV5-1 and TRBJ2-7, with 10 bases lining up with TRBD2. The J segment lost 2 bases and the V segment lost 5 bases, leaving 13 bases of the junction unmatched. Germline loops: CDR1 SGHRS, CDR2 YFSETQ. The CDR3 has 17 amino acids. The CDR3 reads CASSPSGGKGPPYEQYF. CDR3 sequence (DNA): TGCGCCAGCAGTCCTAGCGGGGGAAAGGGGCCACCCTACGAGCAGTACTTC. Full variable domain (remainder filled in from reference TRBV5-1 and TRBJ2-7): KAGVTQTPRYLIKTRGQQVTLSCSPISGHRSVSWYQQTPGQGLQFLFEYFSETQRNKGNFPGRFSGRQFSNSRSEMNVSTLELGDSALYLCASSPSGGKGPPYEQYFGPGTRLTVT.

The chain joins TRBV19 to TRBJ1-5, with D possibly TRBD1 on 5 matching bases. Trimming took 3 bases from V and 2 from J, leaving 17 bases between them. The CDR3 has 17 residues. CDR1 LNHDA and CDR2 SQIVND come from the germline V gene (reference sequence). CDR3 sequence reads: CASSIASGGRGNQPQHF. The DNA for the CDR3 is TGTGCCAGTAGTATCGCGTCGGGGGGAAGGGGCAATCAGCCCCAGCATTTT.

The chain recombines TRBV10-1 with TRBJ2-1, with TRBD2 matching 10 bases. From germline, CDR1 is WNHNN and CDR2 SYGVQD (reference sequence). CDR3 length: 15 amino acids. V was pared by 2 bases and J by 3 bases, with 1 base of the junction left unmatched. The DNA of the CDR3 is TGCGCCAGCAGTGAGCTAGCGGGGGACTACAATGAGCAGTTCTTC. This encodes CASSELAGDYNEQFF.

V and J are TRBV30 and TRBJ1-2; perhaps TRBD1 as D (5 bases). The CDR3 sequence is 14 residues long. The germline V gene encodes CDR1 GTSNPN and CDR2 SVGIG (reference sequence). V lost 2 bases and J lost 7, with 17 bases in between. The CDR3 sequence is CAWSPLPGRGGYTF. CDR3 nucleotides: TGTGCCTGGAGTCCCCTCCCAGGGCGGGGTGGCTACACCTTC. Using reference TRBV30 and TRBJ1-2 for the parts outside the CDR3, the full variable domain is SQTIHQWPATLVQPVGSPLSLECTVEGTSNPNLYWYRQAAGRGLQLLFYSVGIGQISSEVPQNLSASRPQDRQFILSSKKLLLSDSGFYLCAWSPLPGRGGYTFGSGTRLTVV.

V is TRBV10-3 and J is TRBJ2-3, with 10 bases lining up with TRBD2. CDR1 and CDR2 (germline): ENHRY, SYGVKD. Germline trimming cut 3 bases from V and 4 bases from J; bases unmatched to any gene: 7. The CDR3 totals 16 residues. CDR3 sequence reads: CAISDLGLAGADTQYF. DNA for the CDR3: TGTGCCATCAGTGACCTCGGGCTAGCGGGAGCAGATACGCAGTATTTT.

The chain carries TRBV3-1 (or the pseudogene TRBV3-2) and TRBJ1-3; TRBD1 is a possible D gene (6 bases). This CDR3 is 13 amino acids long. Trimming pared 4 bases from V and 7 bases from J, leaving 11 bases between. Germline CDR1 and CDR2: LGHDT and YNNKEL (reference sequence). CDR3 sequence reads: CASSRRTGNTIYF. CDR3 DNA sequence: TGTGCCAGCAGCCGTCGAACAGGGAACACCATATATTTT.

V is TRBV28 and J is TRBJ1-2; no firm D call. This CDR3 region has 11 residues. V was clipped by 10 bases and J by 7 bases, with 13 bases between them. CDR1 and CDR2 (germline): MDHEN, SYDVKM. As DNA, the CDR3 is TGTGCCACCTCCAGAACGGTTGGCTACACCTTC. This sequence encodes CATSRTVGYTF.

This clone was seen many times. This CDR3 reads CASSFNSVDGYTF. The CDR3 DNA reads TGCGCCAGCAGCTTTAACAGTGTGGATGGCTACACCTTC. The chain links TRBV5-1 to TRBJ1-2, with D uncertain. The V gene lost 2 bases and the J gene lost 6 bases, with 11 bases spanning the gap. CDR3 length: 13 amino acids. From germline, CDR1 is SGHRS and CDR2 YFSETQ.

V gene TRBV7-8 combines with J gene TRBJ2-5; 9 bases fit TRBD2. This CDR3 has 18 amino acids. Germline CDR1 and CDR2: SGHVS and FQNEAQ. The V and J ends lost 5 bases and 0 bases, in that order; junction bases with no gene match: 13. CDR3 amino acids: CASSQNNRLAEYQETQYF. DNA for the CDR3: TGTGCCAGCAGCCAAAATAACCGACTAGCGGAGTACCAAGAGACCCAGTACTTC.

J is TRBJ1-2 and V is TRBV24-1; 8 bases align to TRBD1. The CDR3 sequence is 14 residues long. Germline V CDR1 and CDR2: KGHDR, SFDVKD. The trim removed 4 bases at V and 4 bases at J, leaving 4 bases unmatched. For the CDR3, the DNA is TGTGCCACCAGTGACCCGGACAGGGCCTATGGCTACACCTTC. It translates to CATSDPDRAYGYTF.

The rearrangement joins TRBV14 to TRBJ2-5; D is unresolved. This CDR3 has 15 amino acids. From germline, CDR1 is SGHDN and CDR2 FVKESK. V shed 4 bases and J shed 4 bases, with 16 bases lying between them. This CDR3 reads CASSPRALRGETQYF. The CDR3 nucleotides are TGTGCCAGCAGCCCCCGGGCCCTCCGAGGAGAGACCCAGTACTTC.

CDR3 sequence: CATSRPDRENEQFF. The CDR3, as DNA: TGTGCCACCAGCAGGCCGGACAGGGAGAATGAGCAGTTCTTC. The chain joins TRBV15 to TRBJ2-1; 8 bases line up with TRBD1. Germline CDR1 LNHNV, CDR2 YYDKDF (reference sequence). With V trimmed by 3 bases and J by 7 bases, 5 bases remained unmatched. The CDR3 has 14 residues.

V and J are TRBV6-6 and TRBJ1-1, with a weak D call TRBD1 (5 bases). Germline V CDR1 and CDR2: MNHNY, SVGAGI (reference sequence). Deletions cut 6 bases from V and 1 base from J, with 15 bases between. The CDR3 is made up of 15 amino acids. CDR3 region: CASRHSIDRNTEAFF. As DNA, the CDR3 is TGTGCCAGCAGGCACTCAATCGACAGGAACACTGAAGCTTTCTTT.

This sequence joins TRBV5-4 and TRBJ1-1; the D is unclear. The CDR3 extends over 16 amino acids. The germline V gene encodes CDR1 SGHNT and CDR2 YYREEE (reference sequence). The V and J ends lost 4 bases and 0 bases respectively, with 16 bases between them. CDR3 bases: TGTGCCAGCAGCCGATACTCCACATGGATGAACACTGAAGCTTTCTTT. This codes for CASSRYSTWMNTEAFF. Supplemented by reference TRBV5-4 and TRBJ1-1, the full variable domain reads ETGVTQSPTHLIKTRGQQVTLRCSSQSGHNTVSWYQQALGQGPQFIFQYYREEENGRGNFPPRFSGLQFPNYSSELNVNALELDDSALYLCASSRYSTWMNTEAFFGQGTRLTVV.

The chain carries TRBV4-2 and TRBJ1-2; D uncertain. The germline gives CDR1 LGHNA, CDR2 YNFKEQ. V was cut by 0 bases and J by 0 bases, with 8 bases left in between. This CDR3 has 15 amino acids. CDR3 loop: CASSQDRLPNYGYTF. In DNA, the CDR3 is TGTGCCAGCAGCCAAGACAGGCTCCCTAACTATGGCTACACCTTC.